What follows are 32 T cell receptor beta chains derived from one specimen sequenced in a study of blood T cell repertoires in COVID-19 (dated by TCRdb to 2020 to 2021). The library was produced with the immunoSEQ multiplex PCR assay. TCRdb provides this immuneACCESS table in a form limited to in-frame rearrangements. Some clones are lacking; in checked studies, under half of them reflect an unresolved V gene, and why the rest are absent is not known. A total of tens of thousands of clones appear in this sample, roughly 86% of them only once. 20% to 25% of the sample goes to the ten largest clones. Sequencing used peripheral blood. The receptors were sampled from a human donor in a cohort sampled during active COVID-19.

This rearrangement joins TRBV5-5 to TRBJ2-1; 10 bases align to TRBD2. Per germline, CDR1 SGHKS and CDR2 YYEKEE (reference sequence). The CDR3 runs 14 residues. Trimming took 0 bases from V and 9 from J; bases not matched to a gene: 3. The CDR3 is CASSLVASGGEQFF. DNA for the CDR3: TGTGCCAGCAGCTTGGTGGCTAGCGGGGGTGAGCAGTTCTTC.

Only one count was recorded for this clone. V and J are TRBV28 and TRBJ2-5, with a tentative D call TRBD1 (5 bases). Germline assignment: CDR1 MDHEN and CDR2 SYDVKM. Trimming left V 2 bases short and J 2 bases short, with 6 bases between. The CDR3 length is 13 residues. The CDR3 protein is CASSLGAQETQYF. The CDR3 region has the DNA TGTGCCAGCAGTTTAGGGGCACAAGAGACCCAGTACTTC. The entire variable domain, with the rest obtained from reference TRBV28 and TRBJ2-5, is as follows: DVKVTQSSRYLVKRTGEKVFLECVQDMDHENMFWYRQDPGLGLRLIYFSYDVKMKEKGDIPEGYSVSREKKERFSLILESASTNQTSMYLCASSLGAQETQYFGPGTRLLVL.

This chain links TRBV24-1 with TRBJ1-2, with 11 bases matching TRBD1. CDR1 and CDR2 (germline): KGHDR, SFDVKD. The CDR3 extends over 15 amino acids. V trimming: 3 bases; J trimming: 4 bases; junction bases outside the gene matches: 3. CDR3 DNA sequence: TGTGCCACCAGTGATAAAGGACAGGGGGCCTATGGCTACACCTTC. It translates to CATSDKGQGAYGYTF.

This rearrangement joins TRBV6-6 to TRBJ1-4; D is possibly TRBD1 (6 bases). This CDR3 region has 13 residues. Per the germline V gene, CDR1 is MNHNY and CDR2 is SVGAGI (reference sequence). Trimming removed 2 bases from V and 8 bases from J, with 9 bases in between. The CDR3 DNA follows: TGTGCCAGCAGTTACAGGGGGTCGGAAAAACTGTTTTTT. This gives the protein CASSYRGSEKLFF.

The chain recombines TRBV5-1 with TRBJ2-5; the D gene is possibly TRBD2 (5 bases). Germline CDR1 is SGHRS and CDR2 is YFSETQ. This CDR3 contains 14 residues. Trimming removed 0 bases from V and 5 bases from J, with 11 bases in between. CDR3 residues: CASSLVGSRETQYF. The CDR3 nucleotides are TGCGCCAGCAGCTTGGTAGGGAGCAGGGAGACCCAGTACTTC.

V usage is TRBV2 and J usage is TRBJ2-4; D is unresolved. The CDR3 is made up of 13 amino acids. The V end was cut by 6 bases, the J end by 4 bases, with 10 bases between. The V gene's germline CDR1 is SNHLY and CDR2 FYNNEI. The CDR3 coding sequence is TGTGCCAGCAGCCAAGAGACTAAAAACATTCAGTACTTC. This encodes CASSQETKNIQYF.

This chain uses TRBV19 with TRBJ1-4; 9 positions match TRBD1. The V segment lost 4 bases and the J segment 7 bases; nucleotides outside the gene matches: 10. The CDR3 contains 16 residues. Germline CDR1 is LNHDA and CDR2 is SQIVND (reference sequence). DNA for the CDR3: TGTGCCAGTAGTAACAGCCTACAGGGGGCGGGTGAAAAACTGTTTTTT. Translation: CASSNSLQGAGEKLFF.

The V and J genes are TRBV14 and TRBJ2-5; no clear D. Germline V CDR1 and CDR2: SGHDN, FVKESK. The V end lost 3 bases, the J end lost 7 bases, and 12 bases lay between the germline ends. CDR3 length: 13 residues. CDR3 loop: CASSHQAVVTQYF. DNA of the CDR3: TGTGCCAGCAGCCACCAGGCCGTGGTGACCCAGTACTTC. Full variable domain (remainder filled in from reference TRBV14 and TRBJ2-5): EAGVTQFPSHSVIEKGQTVTLRCDPISGHDNLYWYRRVMGKEIKFLLHFVKESKQDESGMPNNRFLAERTGGTYSTLKVQPAELEDSGVYFCASSHQAVVTQYFGPGTRLLVL.

This clone has just a few counts. This chain uses TRBV7-9 with TRBJ1-1; TRBD1 agrees at 9 bases. The CDR3 spans 12 residues. Germline CDR1 reads SEHNR; CDR2 reads FQNEAQ (reference sequence). J gave up 11 bases and V 4 bases, and 5 bases lay outside the gene matches. Written as DNA, the CDR3 is TGTGCCAGCAGCTCGACAGGGGGAAGTGCTTTCTTT. Encoded protein: CASSSTGGSAFF. The variable domain in full, completed from reference TRBV7-9 and TRBJ1-1, reads DTGVSQNPRHKITKRGQNVTFRCDPISEHNRLYWYRQTLGQGPEFLTYFQNEAQLEKSRLLSDRFSAERPKGSFSTLEIQRTEQGDSAMYLCASSSTGGSAFFGQGTRLTVV.

The V gene is TRBV14, the J gene TRBJ2-7, with a tentative D call TRBD1 (5 bases). Deletions cut 0 bases from V and 4 bases from J, with 13 bases between. CDR3 length: 15 residues. CDR1 and CDR2 (germline): SGHDN, FVKESK. The DNA of the CDR3 is TGTGCCAGCAGCCAAGAGTCCTGGGGCCTATACGAGCAGTACTTC. Its translation: CASSQESWGLYEQYF.

This clone occurred a few times. This chain connects TRBV18 to TRBJ1-5; D is unclear. This CDR3 is built from 15 residues. The V end lost 3 bases, the J end lost 0 bases, and 9 bases lay between the germline ends. Per germline, CDR1 KGHSH and CDR2 LQKENI. The CDR3 region is CASSPRGNSNQPQHF. The CDR3 nucleotides read TGTGCCAGCTCACCCCGCGGAAATAGCAATCAGCCCCAGCATTTT.

The chain employs TRBV4-2 and TRBJ2-7; 9 nucleotides align to TRBD1. The length of the CDR3 is 14 residues. With V trimmed by 5 bases and J by 6 bases, 8 bases remained unmatched. Germline loops: CDR1 LGHNA, CDR2 YNFKEQ. In DNA form, the CDR3 reads TGTGCCAGCAGCTTGCCGGGACAGGGCGTCGAGCAGTACTTC. This gives the protein CASSLPGQGVEQYF.

The chain joins TRBV10-2 to TRBJ1-3; D unclear. The CDR3 runs to 13 residues. Trimming shortened V by 7 bases and J by 0 bases, and 7 bases separated the two germline ends. Germline values: CDR1 WSHSY, CDR2 SAAADI. The CDR3 DNA is TGCGCCAGCACGGGATCCTCTGGAAACACCATATATTTT. Protein sequence: CASTGSSGNTIYF.

V and J are TRBV12-3 or TRBV12-4 and TRBJ1-5; TRBD1 aligns across 9 bases. With 5 bases clipped from V and 4 bases from J, the junction kept 0 bases outside the gene matches. The CDR3 loop spans 13 amino acids. The CDR3 nucleotides read TGTGCCAGCAGTGACAGGGGGAATCAGCCCCAGCATTTT. It yields the protein CASSDRGNQPQHF.

This clone appeared once. This sequence joins TRBV13 and TRBJ2-1, with D tentatively TRBD2 (5 bases). This CDR3 has 14 residues. The germline gives CDR1 PRHDT, CDR2 FYEKMQ (reference sequence). V was shortened by 5 bases and J by 4 bases, with 12 bases between the two germline ends. CDR3 protein: CASSANSAYNEQFF. The DNA of the CDR3 is TGTGCCAGCAGCGCAAATAGCGCTTACAATGAGCAGTTCTTC.

The chain joins TRBV5-1 to TRBJ2-5; D is perhaps TRBD1 (5 bases). Trimming stripped 0 bases from V and 4 bases from J, with 13 bases between. Germline V gene lookup returns CDR1 SGHRS and CDR2 YFSETQ. The CDR3 has 15 amino acids. The CDR3 loop reads CASSLGIDSPETQYF. The CDR3 DNA reads TGCGCCAGCAGCTTGGGGATCGACAGTCCAGAGACCCAGTACTTC.

The V and J genes are TRBV2 and TRBJ1-5; 9 nucleotides match TRBD1. The junction had 4 bases not matched to a gene; V was cut back by 6 bases and J by 1 base. This CDR3 is 15 amino acids long. Germline values: CDR1 SNHLY, CDR2 FYNNEI. The CDR3 loop is CASRGQGLSNQPQHF. The DNA for the CDR3 is TGTGCCAGCAGGGGACAGGGACTAAGCAATCAGCCCCAGCATTTT.

The V gene is TRBV27, the J gene TRBJ2-3, with a tentative D call TRBD2 (6 bases). V was clipped by 0 bases and J by 8 bases, with 9 bases between them. Germline CDR1 is MNHEY and CDR2 is SMNVEV (reference sequence). The CDR3 runs 13 residues. The CDR3 nucleotides are TGTGCCAGCAGTTTATCACTGGGGGGTACGCAGTATTTT. This sequence encodes CASSLSLGGTQYF.

The gene calls are TRBV3-1 (or the pseudogene TRBV3-2) and TRBJ2-5; 8 bases fit TRBD2. Germline assignment: CDR1 LGHDT and CDR2 YNNKEL (reference sequence). The CDR3 extends over 15 amino acids. The V gene end was trimmed by 6 bases and the J gene end by 5 bases; junction bases not matched to a gene: 11. The CDR3 DNA reads TGTGCCAGCAGTAGCGGGGCGCCCCCCAGTGAGACCCAGTACTTC. Its protein product is CASSSGAPPSETQYF.

This clone occurred a few times. This chain joins TRBV28 and TRBJ1-1, with D tentatively TRBD1 (5 bases). Deletions cut 7 bases from V and 6 bases from J, with 9 bases between. Per the germline V gene, CDR1 is MDHEN and CDR2 is SYDVKM. The CDR3 runs to 11 residues. The CDR3: CASTRTPEAFF. Written as DNA, the CDR3 is TGTGCCAGCACCCGGACACCTGAAGCTTTCTTT.

The chain combines TRBV20-1 with TRBJ2-3; no definite D call. Deletions cut 3 bases from V and 3 bases from J, with 13 bases between. The germline gives CDR1 DFQATT, CDR2 SNEGSKA (reference sequence). The CDR3 covers 14 residues. The CDR3 region is CSASSGVLTDTQYF. The CDR3 nucleotides are TGCAGTGCTAGTTCCGGTGTTCTTACAGATACGCAGTATTTT.

The V gene is TRBV7-3, the J gene TRBJ2-1; D may be TRBD1 (6 bases). Trimming removed 5 bases at V and 5 bases at J, with 13 bases between. This CDR3 has 14 amino acids. Germline V gene lookup returns CDR1 SGHTA and CDR2 FQGTGA. Here the CDR3 DNA reads TGTGCCAGCAGCCCCGCCGGGACAAACAATGAGCAGTTCTTC. Its translation is CASSPAGTNNEQFF. Full variable domain (rest looked up from reference TRBV7-3 and TRBJ2-1): GAGVSQTPSNKVTEKGKYVELRCDPISGHTALYWYRQSLGQGPEFLIYFQGTGAADDSGLPNDRFFAVRPEGSVSTLKIQRTERGDSAVYLCASSPAGTNNEQFFGPGTRLTVL.

The rearrangement links TRBV5-5 to TRBJ1-1; TRBD1 agrees at 9 bases. Per germline, CDR1 SGHKS and CDR2 YYEKEE (reference sequence). This CDR3 spans 16 amino acids. V was clipped by 4 bases and J by 7 bases; unmatched bases: 14. The CDR3 here is CASSLSPNRGRNEAFF. The CDR3 coding sequence is TGTGCCAGCAGCCTCAGCCCAAACAGGGGGCGTAATGAAGCTTTCTTT.

The chain links TRBV2 to TRBJ2-1, with D perhaps matching TRBD2 (6 bases). Germline values: CDR1 SNHLY, CDR2 FYNNEI. The CDR3 covers 15 residues. V dropped 6 bases and J dropped 2 bases, with 14 bases sitting between them. CDR3 sequence: CASRVRRVPYNEQFF. Here the CDR3 DNA reads TGTGCCAGCAGGGTCAGGAGGGTCCCCTACAATGAGCAGTTCTTC.

The DNA of the CDR3 is TGTGCCAGCAGCCGAAAGGGGGGGAGGATTGAGCAGTTCTTC. The encoded protein is CASSRKGGRIEQFF. This chain connects TRBV7-3 to TRBJ2-1; D might be TRBD2 (7 bases). The CDR3 consists of 14 residues. The germline V gene encodes CDR1 SGHTA and CDR2 FQGTGA. The ends were cut back, 5 bases at V and 9 bases at J, with 17 bases in the middle. Looking up the rest from reference TRBV7-3 and TRBJ2-1 gives the full variable domain: GAGVSQTPSNKVTEKGKYVELRCDPISGHTALYWYRQSLGQGPEFLIYFQGTGAADDSGLPNDRFFAVRPEGSVSTLKIQRTERGDSAVYLCASSRKGGRIEQFFGPGTRLTVL.

This sequence joins TRBV28 and TRBJ1-3; D is unclear. Germline CDR1 and CDR2: MDHEN and SYDVKM. The ends were cut back, 5 bases at V and 4 bases at J, with 15 bases in the middle. The CDR3 spans 15 residues. The CDR3 nucleotides read TGTGCCAGCAGTCCCCCTGGGGAGGGAGGAAACACCATATATTTT. Amino acids: CASSPPGEGGNTIYF.

This chain joins TRBV5-1 and TRBJ2-1, with a possible D match to TRBD1 (5 bases). The V end lost 4 bases, the J end lost 5 bases, and 13 bases lay between the germline ends. CDR1 is SGHRS and CDR2 is YFSETQ in the germline V gene. The CDR3 contains 14 residues. The CDR3 sequence is CASSPQTANNEQFF. In DNA form, the CDR3 reads TGCGCCAGCAGCCCACAGACAGCGAACAATGAGCAGTTCTTC.

This clone was seen more than once but under ten times. V gene TRBV4-2 combines with J gene TRBJ2-2, with D perhaps matching TRBD2 (6 bases). The germline V gene has CDR1 LGHNA and CDR2 YNFKEQ. CDR3 length: 16 residues. Trimming removed 8 bases from V and 6 bases from J, with 22 bases in between. The CDR3 spells CASHGGAGLGSGELFF. The DNA for the CDR3 is TGTGCCAGCCACGGCGGGGCAGGTCTGGGTTCCGGGGAGCTGTTTTTT.

The rearrangement uses TRBV9 and TRBJ1-5, with unresolved D. There are 18 residues in the CDR3. Germline V gene lookup returns CDR1 SGDLS and CDR2 YYNGEE. The V and J ends lost 2 bases and 2 bases respectively, with 20 bases between them. The chain's CDR3 is CASSVPNFPDCGNQPQHF. The CDR3 DNA sequence: TGTGCCAGCAGCGTTCCCAACTTTCCCGATTGTGGCAATCAGCCCCAGCATTTT. The full variable domain, rest sourced from reference TRBV9 and TRBJ1-5, is DSGVTQTPKHLITATGQRVTLRCSPRSGDLSVYWYQQSLDQGLQFLIQYYNGEERAKGNILERFSAQQFPDLHSELNLSSLELGDSALYFCASSVPNFPDCGNQPQHFGDGTRLSIL.

The rearrangement uses TRBV6-6 and TRBJ2-5, with 9 positions matching TRBD2. J lost 0 bases, V lost 5 bases, and 13 bases had no gene match. The CDR3 has 18 residues. In germline, CDR1 is MNHNY, CDR2 SVGAGI (reference sequence). CDR3 in amino acids: CASSPPRLAETYQETQYF. CDR3 coding DNA: TGTGCCAGCAGTCCACCTAGACTAGCGGAGACGTACCAAGAGACCCAGTACTTC.

The J gene is TRBJ2-2, the V gene TRBV3-1 (or the pseudogene TRBV3-2); D is uncertain. V was cut by 5 bases and J by 5 bases, with 6 bases left in between. The CDR3 extends over 12 amino acids. The germline V gene has CDR1 LGHDT and CDR2 YNNKEL (reference sequence). In DNA, the CDR3 is TGTGCCAGCAGCTACGGGACCGGGGAGCTGTTTTTT. Amino acids: CASSYGTGELFF.

The chain couples TRBV29-1 to TRBJ2-2; no firm D call. Germline lookup yields CDR1 SQVTM and CDR2 ANQGSEA. The CDR3 consists of 11 residues. Between the trimmed V and J ends, which lost 4 bases and 6 bases, there was a span of 6 bases. The CDR3 DNA reads as TGCAGCGTTGTCCGGGCCGGGGAGCTGTTTTTT. Protein product: CSVVRAGELFF.